The clone carrying this T cell receptor beta chain was seen more than once but under ten times. This sample was included in a study of T-cell reconstitution after alpha-beta-depleted transplantation in children. During its preparation, the TCRbeta library received unique molecular identifiers. Via MiXCR, TCRdb re-called the PCR reads, giving one row per CDR3 protein. The table shows 700,000 to 850,000 distinct CDR3 sequences, with roughly 15% occurring only once. The ends were cut back, 2 bases at V and 10 bases at J, with 7 bases in the middle. Germline CDR1 reads SGDLS; CDR2 reads YYNGEE. CDR3 length: 11 amino acids.

This clonotype was sampled from a male patient aged 10-17 years who had a stem cell transplant for acute lymphoblastic leukemia, so the T cells may come from the graft donor. Sequencing used PBMCs, mostly from graft donor cells, obtained 360 days after TCRalphabeta/CD19-depleted stem cell transplant. The chain combines TRBV9 with TRBJ2-1; D uncertain. As DNA, the CDR3 is TGTGCCAGCAGCGTCCTGACAGAGCAGTTCTTC. It specifies CASSVLTEQFF.